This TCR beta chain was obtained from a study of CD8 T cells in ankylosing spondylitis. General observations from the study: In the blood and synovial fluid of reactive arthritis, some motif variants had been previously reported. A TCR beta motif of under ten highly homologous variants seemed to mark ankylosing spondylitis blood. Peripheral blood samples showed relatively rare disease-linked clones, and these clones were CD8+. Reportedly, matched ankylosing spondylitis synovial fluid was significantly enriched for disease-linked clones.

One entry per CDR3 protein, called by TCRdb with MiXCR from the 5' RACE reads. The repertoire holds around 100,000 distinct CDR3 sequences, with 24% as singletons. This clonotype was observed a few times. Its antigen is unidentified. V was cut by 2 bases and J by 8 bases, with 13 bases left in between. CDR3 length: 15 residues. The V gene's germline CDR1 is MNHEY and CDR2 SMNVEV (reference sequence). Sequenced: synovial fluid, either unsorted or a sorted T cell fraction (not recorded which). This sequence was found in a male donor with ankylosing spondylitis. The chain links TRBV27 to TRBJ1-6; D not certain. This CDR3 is CASSLETGRYSPLHF. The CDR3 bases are TGTGCCAGCAGTTTAGAGACCGGGAGGTATTCACCCCTCCACTTT.